The entry below describes one T cell receptor beta chain. Germline V gene data show CDR1 as SQVTM and CDR2 as ANQGSEA. V was pared by 5 bases and J by 4 bases, with 11 bases of the junction left unmatched. The CDR3 has 16 residues. This record comes from a study of T cell changes during pregnancy in multiple sclerosis. The method was immunoSEQ multiplex PCR; TCRdb's version includes in-frame clones alone and lacks a portion of them. The sample includes 70,000 to 95,000 clones, approximately 90% of them seen just once. This sequence joins TRBV29-1 and TRBJ1-4, with TRBD1 matching over 9 bases. This TCR derives from a female donor with multiple sclerosis, enrolled in a pregnancy study. The sample was peripheral blood, taken before pregnancy. The CDR3 DNA follows: TGCAGCGTTCAGGGGGGACAGGGTATAAATAATGAAAAACTGTTTTTT. It specifies CSVQGGQGINNEKLFF.